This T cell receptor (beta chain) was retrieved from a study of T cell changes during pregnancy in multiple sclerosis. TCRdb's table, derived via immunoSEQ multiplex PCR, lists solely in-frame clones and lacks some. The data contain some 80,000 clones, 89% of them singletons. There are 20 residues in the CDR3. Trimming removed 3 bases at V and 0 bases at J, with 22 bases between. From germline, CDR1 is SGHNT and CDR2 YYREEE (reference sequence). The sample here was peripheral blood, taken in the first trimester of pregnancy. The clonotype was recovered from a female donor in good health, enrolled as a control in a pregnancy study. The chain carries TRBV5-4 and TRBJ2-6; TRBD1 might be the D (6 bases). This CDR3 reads CASSSGLGGRASSGANVLTF. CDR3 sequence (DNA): TGTGCCAGCAGCTCCGGCCTTGGGGGCAGGGCGAGCTCTGGGGCCAACGTCCTGACTTTC.